The clone carrying this T cell receptor (beta chain) has a handful of counts. What it binds is not known. The data stem from a study of identical twins. This CDR3 spans 12 amino acids. Trimming left V 1 base short and J 6 bases short, with 7 bases between. Germline V gene data show CDR1 as SEHNR and CDR2 as FQNEAQ (reference sequence). Broader study findings: The study reached conclusions through statistical analysis that was cross-sectional, not following the same donors. The study found that models underestimated out-of-frame TCR alpha sharing in monozygotic twins. Out-of-frame alpha sequences common to twins exhibited an excess of low generation probability.

MiXCR, run by TCRdb on the 5' RACE reads, gives a single entry per CDR3 protein. The repertoire holds fewer than 250,000 distinct CDR3 sequences, 7.5% seen once, with approximately 5.4% in the top ten. These same data were also listed under a study on yellow fever vaccine responses in identical twins.

This sequence originates from a woman aged 18-29 years in good health. The sequenced material came from CD8+ T cells sorted from blood. This sequence joins TRBV7-9 and TRBJ2-7; D is ambiguous. The DNA of the CDR3 is TGTGCCAGCAGCTTAGGCAACTCCGAGCAGTACTTC. Protein product: CASSLGNSEQYF.